The 11 T cell receptor beta chains in this list originate from one sample, sequenced in a study of early T cells in non-severe SARS-CoV-2 infection. One entry per CDR3 protein, called by TCRdb with MiXCR from the 5' RACE reads. The data contain around 28,000 distinct CDR3 sequences, about 5% of them singletons. Sequencing was carried out using whole blood. These receptors were obtained from an adult who was a healthcare worker with PCR-confirmed SARS-CoV-2 infection or an uninfected control (not recorded which).

This clonotype was seen at least ten times. This sequence joins TRBV29-1 and TRBJ1-1; D is unclear. Trimming stripped 0 bases from V and 4 bases from J, with 21 bases between. Germline V gene lookup returns CDR1 SQVTM and CDR2 ANQGSEA. This CDR3 is built from 17 residues. CDR3 in DNA: TGCAGCGTTGAAGAGGTCTGGTCAAATCGTCCGAGCACTGAAGCTTTCTTT. This codes for CSVEEVWSNRPSTEAFF.

The chain uses TRBV4-1 and TRBJ2-5, with no clear D. V was trimmed by 4 bases and J by 4 bases, leaving 10 bases between them. Germline V gene lookup returns CDR1 MGHRA and CDR2 YSYEKL. This CDR3 has 13 amino acids. CDR3 bases: TGCGCCAGCAGCCTGACATTAGGAGAGACCCAGTACTTC. Translation gives CASSLTLGETQYF.

The chain couples TRBV27 to TRBJ2-4; 13 bases are a match to TRBD2. The V gene end was trimmed by 5 bases and the J gene end by 5 bases; junction bases not matched to a gene: 12. Germline values: CDR1 MNHEY, CDR2 SMNVEV (reference sequence). The length of the CDR3 is 18 residues. The CDR3 loop reads CASSPRRTSGSGQNIQYF. For the CDR3, the DNA is TGTGCCAGCAGTCCAAGACGGACTAGCGGGAGCGGCCAAAACATTCAGTACTTC.

In its sample, this clonotype was seen many times. The gene calls are TRBV28 and TRBJ2-7; TRBD2 aligns across 11 bases. The V and J ends lost 7 bases and 6 bases, in that order; junction bases with no gene match: 8. This CDR3 contains 14 residues. The germline CDR1 and CDR2 sequences are MDHEN and SYDVKM. This chain's CDR3 is CASTTTSGRSEQYF. CDR3 nucleotides: TGTGCCAGCACCACAACTAGCGGGAGAAGCGAGCAGTACTTC.

This clonotype appeared many times. The rearrangement joins TRBV12-3 or TRBV12-4 to TRBJ2-3, with 11 bases lining up with TRBD2. The trim removed 5 bases at V and 2 bases at J, leaving 15 bases unmatched. The CDR3 covers 19 residues. The CDR3 coding sequence is TGTGCCAGCAGTCCCGGACTAGCGGGCCCCATTTTCAACACAGATACGCAGTATTTT. Translating gives CASSPGLAGPIFNTDTQYF.

The sample holds many counts of this clonotype. This chain connects TRBV27 to TRBJ1-6, with 8 bases matching TRBD1. The V gene's germline CDR1 is MNHEY and CDR2 SMNVEV (reference sequence). The J segment lost 7 bases and the V segment lost 5 bases, leaving 7 bases of the junction unmatched. This CDR3 contains 15 residues. The CDR3: CASSTGGIGNSPLHF. The DNA for the CDR3 is TGTGCCAGCAGTACAGGGGGTATAGGAAATTCACCCCTCCACTTT.

This clonotype was recorded at least ten times. The chain is built from TRBV11-2 and TRBJ2-1, with 7 bases identical to TRBD2. The CDR3 has 14 residues. Germline values: CDR1 SGHAT, CDR2 FQNNGV. The V segment lost 5 bases and the J segment 8 bases; nucleotides outside the gene matches: 9. CDR3 nucleotide sequence: TGTGCCAGCAGCCCACGGGAGGATAGCGATGAGCAGTTCTTC. Protein product: CASSPREDSDEQFF.

This clonotype was seen many times. This chain connects TRBV5-1 to TRBJ2-3; 7 positions agree with TRBD1. CDR1 SGHRS and CDR2 YFSETQ come from the germline V gene. This CDR3 region has 15 residues. The junction had 6 bases not matched to a gene; V was cut back by 5 bases and J by 0 bases. The CDR3 loop reads CASRRQGRSTDTQYF. The CDR3 DNA reads as TGCGCCAGCAGGAGACAGGGAAGAAGCACAGATACGCAGTATTTT.

This clonotype was counted between two and nine times. The CDR3 region is CASSYRGEEKLFF. CDR3 coding DNA: TGTGCCAGCAGTTACAGGGGTGAAGAAAAACTGTTTTTT. V is TRBV6-6 and J is TRBJ1-4, with a weak D call TRBD1 (5 bases). The ends were cut back, 2 bases at V and 8 bases at J, with 9 bases in the middle. This CDR3 is built from 13 residues. Per germline, CDR1 MNHNY and CDR2 SVGAGI (reference sequence).

This clonotype was found many times. This chain links TRBV20-1 with TRBJ2-1; D gene ambiguous. With 1 base removed from V and 4 bases from J, the gap between germline ends came to 11 bases. The CDR3 is 14 amino acids. Germline V gene lookup returns CDR1 DFQATT and CDR2 SNEGSKA (reference sequence). The CDR3 region has the DNA TGCAGTGCTAGAGTAGGTAGCTCTTACAATGAGCAGTTCTTC. Translated: CSARVGSSYNEQFF.

This clonotype came up many times. The V and J genes are TRBV12-3 or TRBV12-4 and TRBJ1-4; D remains ambiguous. The V gene lost 2 bases and the J gene lost 2 bases, with 12 bases spanning the gap. The CDR3 spans 16 residues. The CDR3 bases are TGTGCCAGCAGTTTAAGTTTAGTGGATACTAATGAAAAACTGTTTTTT. It is translated as CASSLSLVDTNEKLFF.